The entry below gives a single T cell receptor beta chain sequence along with its context. Its antigen is unknown. Base qualities are not at hand, and no much larger clone is one base apart. TCRbeta CDR3 regions were amplified from genomic DNA by means of the immunoSEQ Assay, a bias-controlled multiplex PCR. On the authors' methods: Nucleated cell counts per sample were estimated from amplification of reference gene primers within the assay. To quantify the absolute abundance of each unique TCRbeta CDR3 rearrangement, sequence reads were collapsed and filtered. For each sample, productive Simpson clonality was calculated as the square root of Simpson's diversity index across productive rearrangements. In TCRdb, the immuneACCESS table is reduced to in-frame sequences with V and J assigned. These tables do not hold every clone; where another copy was compared, an unresolved V gene accounts for under half, and the others remain unexplained. V and J calls and clone size are as listed in that table; D and trimming were resolved from the DNA. In all, the sample holds hundreds of thousands of clones, and around four fifths of those were seen once. Under 2% of the sample is in the top ten clones.

The data belong to a study of blood T cell repertoires in COVID-19 (TCRdb year 2020). For the wider study: The collaborator samples originated in the United States, Italy and Spain and spanned the acute and convalescent phases of COVID-19. Where HLA class I and class II types were available, the types were taken from metadata supplied by the sample provider, not from assay-based typing. The samples were drawn from two sources: the first 160 participants of the ongoing ImmuneRACE study, and 1,000 to 1,500 subjects contributed by 6 global collaborators. A de-identified subject ID, COVID-19 status, age in years and sex were almost always included in the sample metadata. The material from the prospective study consisted of cDNA or gDNA derived from T cells, B-cell-depleted T cells, or PBMCs. The repertoires were released in a freely available public database meant as a resource for research on the immune response to SARS-CoV-2. The dataset comprised deeply sampled blood TCRbeta repertoires from subjects exposed to, actively infected with, or recovered from COVID-19.

Collaborating institutions collected whole blood in K2EDTA tubes following their own protocols. Collaborator samples were shipped for TCRbeta analysis as frozen whole blood, isolated PBMCs, or DNA extracted from either sample type. Trimming accounts for 4 bases at V and 11 bases at J, while the number of junction bases matched to no gene is 5. The CDR3 sequence holds 11 residues, the cysteine and phenylalanine included. Here the CDR3 DNA is all that survives: 33 bases in frame from base 1. For CDR1 and CDR2, the germline V gene lists SNHLY and FYNNEI. Summary of the overall study and its limitations: The amount of clinical and demographic metadata varied by source and participant and was provided uncurated.

The clonotype was recovered from a woman older than 75 with acute or convalescent COVID-19. Source material: peripheral blood. The chain employs TRBV2 and TRBJ2-7, with TRBD2 identical over 7 junction bases. The CDR3 protein is CASSAGGSEYF. Read as DNA, the sequence is TGTGCCAGCAGTGCGGGGGGTTCGGAGTACTTC.